The sample holds many counts of the clone carrying this T cell receptor beta chain. The data belong to a study of T-cell reconstitution after alpha-beta-depleted transplantation in children. This CDR3 has 11 residues. V was pared by 8 bases and J by 7 bases, with 8 bases between. During its preparation, the TCRbeta library received unique molecular identifiers. MiXCR, applied by TCRdb to the PCR reads, yields one record per CDR3 protein. Here the sample spans over 200,000 distinct CDR3 sequences, 11% being singletons. The chain uses TRBV12-3 or TRBV12-4 and TRBJ2-2; D gene unclear. This TCR was recovered from a child less than two years old with acute myeloid leukemia, due to receive a stem cell transplant. The sample here was PBMCs, taken before TCRalphabeta/CD19-depleted stem cell transplant. CDR3 nucleotide sequence: TGTGCCAGCCAGGCTCGCGGGGAGCTGTTTTTT. It yields the protein CASQARGELFF.